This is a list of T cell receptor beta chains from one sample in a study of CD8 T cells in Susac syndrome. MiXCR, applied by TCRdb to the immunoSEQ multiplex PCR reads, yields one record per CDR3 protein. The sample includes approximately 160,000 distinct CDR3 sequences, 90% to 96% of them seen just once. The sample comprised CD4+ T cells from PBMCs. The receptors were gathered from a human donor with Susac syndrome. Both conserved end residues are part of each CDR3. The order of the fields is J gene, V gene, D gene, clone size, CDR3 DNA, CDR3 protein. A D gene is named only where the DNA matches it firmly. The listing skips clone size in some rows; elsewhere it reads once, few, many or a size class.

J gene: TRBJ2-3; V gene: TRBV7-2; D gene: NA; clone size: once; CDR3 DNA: TGTGCCAGCCGCCCAGGAGGGTCTAGCGATACGCAGTATTTT; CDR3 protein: CASRPGGSSDTQYF
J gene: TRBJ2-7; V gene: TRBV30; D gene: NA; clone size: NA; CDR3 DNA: TGTGCCTGGAGTTTTGGACGGGGGAGCTCCTACGAGCAGTACTTC; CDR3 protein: CAWSFGRGSSYEQYF
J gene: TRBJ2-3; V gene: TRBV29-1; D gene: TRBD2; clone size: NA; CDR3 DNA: TGCAGCGTTCGCGGACTAGCGGGAGCAGATACGCAGTATTTT; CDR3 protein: CSVRGLAGADTQYF
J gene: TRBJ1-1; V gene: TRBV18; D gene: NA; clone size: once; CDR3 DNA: TGTGCCAGCTCACCCGGACATAAGAACACTGAAGCTTTCTTT; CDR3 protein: CASSPGHKNTEAFF
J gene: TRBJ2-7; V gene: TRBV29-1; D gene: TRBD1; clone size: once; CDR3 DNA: TGCAGCGTGGCGACAGGGAACTACGAGCAGTACTTC; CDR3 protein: CSVATGNYEQYF
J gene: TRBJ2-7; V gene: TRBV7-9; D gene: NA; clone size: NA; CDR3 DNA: TGTGCCAGCAGCCGAGCTGGCGTCTTAGAGCAGTACTTC; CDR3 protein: CASSRAGVLEQYF
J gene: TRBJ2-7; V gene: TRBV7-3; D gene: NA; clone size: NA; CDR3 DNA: TGTGCCAGCAGCCTTGAGATGGGCTACGAGCAGTACTTC; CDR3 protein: CASSLEMGYEQYF
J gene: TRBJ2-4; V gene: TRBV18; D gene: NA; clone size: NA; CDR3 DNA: TGTGCCAGCTCACCACCGGCTCAGATCCTAGCCAAAAACATTCAGTACTTC; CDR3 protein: CASSPPAQILAKNIQYF
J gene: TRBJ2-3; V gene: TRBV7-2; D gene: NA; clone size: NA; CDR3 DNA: TGTGCCAGCAGCCCCGCTGGCGGGATACAGTATTTT; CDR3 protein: CASSPAGGIQYF
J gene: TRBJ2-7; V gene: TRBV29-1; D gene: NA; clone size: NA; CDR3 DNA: TGCAGCGTTGAGGCCTCCTACGAGCAGTACTTC; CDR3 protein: CSVEASYEQYF
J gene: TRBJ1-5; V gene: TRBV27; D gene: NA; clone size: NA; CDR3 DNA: TGTGCCAGCAGTGCCCAGGGTGGGGGACAGCCCCAGCATTTT; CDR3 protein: CASSAQGGGQPQHF
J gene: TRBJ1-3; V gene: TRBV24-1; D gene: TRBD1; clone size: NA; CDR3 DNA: TGTGCCACCAGCGACAGGGGAGGAAACACCATATATTTT; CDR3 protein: CATSDRGGNTIYF
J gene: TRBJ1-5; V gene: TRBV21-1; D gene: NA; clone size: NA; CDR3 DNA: TGTGCCAGCAGCATGGACCATAGCAATCAGCCCCAGCATTTT; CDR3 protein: CASSMDHSNQPQHF
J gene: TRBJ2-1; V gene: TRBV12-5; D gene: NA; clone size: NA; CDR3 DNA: TGTGCTAGTGGTTTGGGAGGGGTCAATGAGCAGTTCTTC; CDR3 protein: CASGLGGVNEQFF
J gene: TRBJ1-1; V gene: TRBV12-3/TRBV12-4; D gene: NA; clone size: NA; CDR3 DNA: TGTGCCAGCAGACTGGGGGTCCCGGGGAAAGCTTTCTTT; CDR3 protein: CASRLGVPGKAFF
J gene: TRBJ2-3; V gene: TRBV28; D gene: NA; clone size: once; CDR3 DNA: TGTGCCAGCAGTTTACGACTTAGGGATACGCAGTATTTT; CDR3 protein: CASSLRLRDTQYF
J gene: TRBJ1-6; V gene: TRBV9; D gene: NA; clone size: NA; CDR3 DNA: TGTGCCAGCAGCTCTCTTCCGGGCTCCAGGGCTTCACCCCTCCACTTT; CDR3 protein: CASSSLPGSRASPLHF
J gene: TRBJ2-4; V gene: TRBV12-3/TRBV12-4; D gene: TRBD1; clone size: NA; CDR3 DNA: TGTGCCAGCAGTTCCTGGACAGGCCTGACCAAAAACATTCAGTACTTC; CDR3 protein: CASSSWTGLTKNIQYF
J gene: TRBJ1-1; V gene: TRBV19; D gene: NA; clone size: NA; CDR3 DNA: TGTGCCAGTAGTATTAAGCGGTTCACTGAAGCTTTCTTT; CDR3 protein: CASSIKRFTEAFF
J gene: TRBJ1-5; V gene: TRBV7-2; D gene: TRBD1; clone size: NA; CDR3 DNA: TGTGCCAGCAGCTCTCAGGGGGCCCAGCCCCAGCATTTT; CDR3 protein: CASSSQGAQPQHF
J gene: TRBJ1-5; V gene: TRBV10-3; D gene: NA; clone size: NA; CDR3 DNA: TGTGCCATCAGTGAGTCGAGAGGTCCTAGCAATCAGCCCCAGCATTTT; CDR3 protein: CAISESRGPSNQPQHF
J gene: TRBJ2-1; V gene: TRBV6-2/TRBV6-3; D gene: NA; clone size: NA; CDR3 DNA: TGTGCCAGCAGACAAGGGGGACGGCAGTTCTTC; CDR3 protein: CASRQGGRQFF
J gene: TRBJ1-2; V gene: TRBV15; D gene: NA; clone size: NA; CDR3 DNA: TGTGCCACCAGCCTAGTGGGGGAGGGCTACACCTTC; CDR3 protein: CATSLVGEGYTF
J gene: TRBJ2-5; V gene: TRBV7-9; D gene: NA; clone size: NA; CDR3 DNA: TGTGCCAGCAGCTTGAACGGGGGAGAGACCCAGTACTTC; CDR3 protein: CASSLNGGETQYF
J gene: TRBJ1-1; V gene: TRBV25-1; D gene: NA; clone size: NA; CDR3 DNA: TGTGCCAGCAGTCCGCCATATGAAGCTTTCTTT; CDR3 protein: CASSPPYEAFF
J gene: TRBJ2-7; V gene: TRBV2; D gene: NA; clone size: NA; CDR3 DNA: TGTGCCAGGAGCGGAAGCCGAGGGTCCTACGAGCAGTACTTC; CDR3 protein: CARSGSRGSYEQYF
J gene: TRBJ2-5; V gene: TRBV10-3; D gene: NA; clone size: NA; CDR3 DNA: TGTGCCATCAGTGTCACCTTAGCCGTCGGCGAGACCCAGTACTTC; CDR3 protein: CAISVTLAVGETQYF
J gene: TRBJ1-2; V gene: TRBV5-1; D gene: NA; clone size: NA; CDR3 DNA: TGCGCCAGCAGCCCCGCCTATGGCTACACCTTC; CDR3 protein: CASSPAYGYTF
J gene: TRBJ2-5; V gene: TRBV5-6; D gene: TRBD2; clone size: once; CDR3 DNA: TGTGCCAGCAGCCCAGTCGGGACTACCCCTTACTTC; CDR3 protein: CASSPVGTTPYF
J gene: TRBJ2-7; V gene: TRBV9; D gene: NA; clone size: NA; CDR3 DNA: TGTGCCAGCAGCGTAGGGCAGGATAGCTACGAGCAGTACTTC; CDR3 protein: CASSVGQDSYEQYF
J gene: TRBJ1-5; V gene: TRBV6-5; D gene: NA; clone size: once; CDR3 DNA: TGTGCCAGCAGTTACTCATTGGATAGCAATCAGCCCCAGCATTTT; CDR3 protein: CASSYSLDSNQPQHF
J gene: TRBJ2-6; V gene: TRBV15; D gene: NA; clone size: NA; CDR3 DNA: TGTGCCACCAGCAGAGATAGGGGGGCTACAGGGGCCAACGTCCTGACTTTC; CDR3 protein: CATSRDRGATGANVLTF
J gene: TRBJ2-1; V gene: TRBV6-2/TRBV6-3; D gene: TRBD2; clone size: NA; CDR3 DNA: TGTGCCAGCAACGAACTAGCGGGAAATGAGCAGTTCTTC; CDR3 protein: CASNELAGNEQFF
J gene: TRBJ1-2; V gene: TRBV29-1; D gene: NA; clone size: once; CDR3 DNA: TGCAGCGCCGAGGGTGAAGGAGGCTACACCTTC; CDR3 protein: CSAEGEGGYTF
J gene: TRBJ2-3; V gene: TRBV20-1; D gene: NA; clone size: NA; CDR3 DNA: TGCAGTGCTAGTGGCGGGAGCACAGATACGCAGTATTTT; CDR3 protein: CSASGGSTDTQYF
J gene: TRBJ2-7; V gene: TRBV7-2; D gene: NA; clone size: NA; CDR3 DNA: TGTGCCAGCAGCTTAGTCGTTAGCGGTCAAAGAGAGCAGTACTTC; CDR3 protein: CASSLVVSGQREQYF
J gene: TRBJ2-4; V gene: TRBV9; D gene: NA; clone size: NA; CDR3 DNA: TGTGCCAGCAGCTCCGATTTGGGGGCCAAAAACATTCAGTACTTC; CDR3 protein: CASSSDLGAKNIQYF
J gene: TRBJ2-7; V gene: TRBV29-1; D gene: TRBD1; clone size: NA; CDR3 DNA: TGCAGCGTCGATTTCAGGGGGAACCGCGAACAGCAGTACTTC; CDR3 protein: CSVDFRGNREQQYF
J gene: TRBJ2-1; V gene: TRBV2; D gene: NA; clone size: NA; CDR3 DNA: TGTGCCAGCAGTGAATCCAGGGCGGGAAATGAGCAGTTCTTC; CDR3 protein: CASSESRAGNEQFF
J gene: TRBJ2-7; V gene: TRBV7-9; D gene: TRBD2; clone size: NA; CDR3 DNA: TGTGCCCTCGAGCGGGGGGCCTACGAGCAGTACTTC; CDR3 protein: CALERGAYEQYF
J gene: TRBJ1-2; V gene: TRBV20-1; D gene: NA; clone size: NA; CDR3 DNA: TGCAGTGCCCCCGGACCGTTCTCGGGATACGGCTACACCTTC; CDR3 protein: CSAPGPFSGYGYTF
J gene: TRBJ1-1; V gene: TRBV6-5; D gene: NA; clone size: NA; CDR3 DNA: TGTGCCAGCACCCCCACGGCGGGGGACACTGAAGCTTTCTTT; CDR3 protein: CASTPTAGDTEAFF
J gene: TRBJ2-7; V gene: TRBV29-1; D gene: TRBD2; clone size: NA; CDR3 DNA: TGCAGCGTTCGCGGGGGATACGAGCAGTACTTC; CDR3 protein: CSVRGGYEQYF
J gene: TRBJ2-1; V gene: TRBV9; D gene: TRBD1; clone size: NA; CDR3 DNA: TGTGCCAGCAGCATCGACAGGGGGCGATACAATGAGCAGTTCTTC; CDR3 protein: CASSIDRGRYNEQFF
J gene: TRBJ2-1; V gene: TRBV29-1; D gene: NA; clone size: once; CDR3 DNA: TGCAGCGTTGAAAGGGGCAGGGACATCAATGAGCAGTTCTTC; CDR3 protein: CSVERGRDINEQFF
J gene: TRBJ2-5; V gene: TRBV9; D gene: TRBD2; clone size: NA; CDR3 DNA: TGTGCCAGCAGCCCCTCGGGAGGGATGGGCACCCAAGAGACCCAGTACTTC; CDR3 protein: CASSPSGGMGTQETQYF
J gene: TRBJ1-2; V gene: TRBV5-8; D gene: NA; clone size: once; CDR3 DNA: TGTGCCAGCAGCGTATACTCAGGGGACTATGGCTACACCTTC; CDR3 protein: CASSVYSGDYGYTF
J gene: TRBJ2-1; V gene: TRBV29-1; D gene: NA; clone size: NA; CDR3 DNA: TGCAGCGTTGCGGGATATGAGCAGTTCTTC; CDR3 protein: CSVAGYEQFF
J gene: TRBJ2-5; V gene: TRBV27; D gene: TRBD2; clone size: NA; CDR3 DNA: TGTGCCAGCAGTCCGACCCACGTGCGGGAGTCCCAGTACTTC; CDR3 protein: CASSPTHVRESQYF
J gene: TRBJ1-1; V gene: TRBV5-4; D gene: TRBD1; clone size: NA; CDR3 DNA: TGTGCCAGCAGCGATGCGGGACAGCTGAACACTGAAGCTTTCTTT; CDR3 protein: CASSDAGQLNTEAFF
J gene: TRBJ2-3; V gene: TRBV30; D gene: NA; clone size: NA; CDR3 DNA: TGTGCCTGGAGTGTACAGGCAAATACGCAGTATTTT; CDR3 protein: CAWSVQANTQYF
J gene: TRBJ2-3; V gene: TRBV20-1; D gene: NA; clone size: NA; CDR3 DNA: TGCAGTGCTAGAGATCAGGGGAGGGAGACAGATACGCAGTATTTT; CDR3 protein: CSARDQGRETDTQYF
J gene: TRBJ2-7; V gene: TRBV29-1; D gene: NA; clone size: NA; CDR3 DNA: TGCAGCGTTGTGGCGGCATCTCACGAGCAGTACTTC; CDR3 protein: CSVVAASHEQYF
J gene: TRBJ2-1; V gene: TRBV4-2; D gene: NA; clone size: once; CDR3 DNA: TGTGCCAGCAGCCAAGCCCAGAGACCTTACAATGAGCAGTTCTTC; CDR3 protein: CASSQAQRPYNEQFF
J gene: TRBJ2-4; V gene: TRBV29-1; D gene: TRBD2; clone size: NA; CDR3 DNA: TGCAGCGCCGCCCACGCGGTAGCGGGACCCACGGCCAAAAACATTCAGTACTTC; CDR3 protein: CSAAHAVAGPTAKNIQYF
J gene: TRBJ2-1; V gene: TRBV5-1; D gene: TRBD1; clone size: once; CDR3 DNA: TGCGCCAGCAGCTTGGTAAGGACAGGGGGCGATGAGCAGTTCTTC; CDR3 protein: CASSLVRTGGDEQFF
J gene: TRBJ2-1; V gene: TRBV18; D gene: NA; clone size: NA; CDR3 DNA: TGTGCCAGCTCACTGTTTGGGCCGGGACGGGGGAAAAATGAGCAGTTCTTC; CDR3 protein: CASSLFGPGRGKNEQFF